One sample yielded the 16 T cell receptor beta chains listed below, sequenced in a study of T-cell reconstitution after alpha-beta-depleted transplantation in children. The study's findings and limits: The authors attributed T-cell counts and diversity one year after transplant mostly to newly produced T cells.

Their antigens are not known. Researchers prepared the TCRbeta library using unique molecular identifiers, the study reports. Using its own MiXCR run on the PCR reads, TCRdb lists one record per CDR3 protein. The sample has hundreds of thousands of distinct CDR3 sequences, roughly 7.8% seen once. This specimen was peripheral blood, taken 360 days after TCRalphabeta/CD19-depleted stem cell transplant. The receptors shown here come from a female patient younger than 10 who had a stem cell transplant for Fanconi anemia, so the T cells may come from the graft donor.

There are many counts of this clonotype. The chain employs TRBV9 and TRBJ2-3; 8 nucleotides align to TRBD2. The CDR3 is 16 residues long. V shed 1 base and J 1 base; nucleotides not matched to a gene: 5. The V gene's germline CDR1 is SGDLS and CDR2 YYNGEE. This CDR3 is CASSVLMTSGTDTQYF. CDR3 sequence (DNA): TGTGCCAGCAGCGTACTTATGACTAGCGGCACAGATACGCAGTATTTT.

This clonotype was counted ten times or more. The chain links TRBV20-1 to TRBJ2-3; 9 bases are a match to TRBD2. Germline CDR1 reads DFQATT; CDR2 reads SNEGSKA (reference sequence). The CDR3 has 15 residues. V dropped 6 bases and J dropped 2; count of bases not matched to a gene: 9. The CDR3 is CSASPLAGSTDTQYF. CDR3 DNA sequence: TGCAGTGCCTCGCCGCTAGCGGGGTCCACAGATACGCAGTATTTT.

Ten or more counts support this clonotype. This chain links TRBV5-1 with TRBJ2-7; 9 positions agree with TRBD2. V dropped 5 bases and J dropped 5; count of bases not matched to a gene: 8. Germline V gene sequence: CDR1 SGHRS, CDR2 YFSETQ. This CDR3 comprises 14 residues. The CDR3 spells CASRIGTSIDEQYF. The CDR3 DNA reads as TGCGCCAGCAGGATTGGGACTAGCATTGACGAGCAGTACTTC.

This clonotype was counted only a few times. The J gene is TRBJ2-3, the V gene TRBV27; 7 bases match TRBD2. CDR3 size: 15 residues. The V gene end was trimmed by 6 bases and the J gene end by 0 bases; junction bases not matched to a gene: 6. The germline V gene encodes CDR1 MNHEY and CDR2 SMNVEV (reference sequence). CDR3 in amino acids: CASRPLAVSTDTQYF. CDR3 DNA sequence: TGTGCCAGCAGGCCGCTAGCGGTTAGCACAGATACGCAGTATTTT.

This clonotype was counted many times. The chain links TRBV28 to TRBJ2-1, with 13 bases that match TRBD2. CDR1 MDHEN and CDR2 SYDVKM come from the germline V gene. Trimming took 5 bases from V and 2 from J; bases not matched to a gene: 12. The CDR3 has 19 amino acids. The CDR3 loop is CASSQTPRGLAGAYNEQFF. Here the CDR3 DNA reads TGTGCCAGCAGTCAAACGCCCCGAGGACTAGCGGGAGCCTACAATGAGCAGTTCTTC.

This clonotype occurred many times. The chain links TRBV7-2 to TRBJ2-1, with unresolved D. CDR3 size: 13 residues. Germline CDR1 reads SGHTA; CDR2 reads FQGNSA. With 3 bases removed from V and 10 bases from J, the gap between germline ends came to 13 bases. CDR3 sequence reads: CASSFPRKAEQFF. In nucleotides, the CDR3 is TGTGCCAGCAGCTTTCCTAGGAAGGCGGAGCAGTTCTTC.

The CDR3 DNA sequence: TGTGCCAGCAGCCCCCCCTACGGGGCAGGGGGTCATAGGGGAGAGACCCAGTACTTC. This translates into CASSPPYGAGGHRGETQYF. V is TRBV12-3 or TRBV12-4 and J is TRBJ2-5; TRBD1 aligns across 7 bases. CDR3 length equals 19 residues. Trimming took 6 bases from V and 4 from J; bases not matched to a gene: 23.

This clonotype has a count of ten or more. The J gene is TRBJ2-7, the V gene TRBV10-3, with a tentative D call TRBD2 (6 bases). The CDR3 runs 15 residues. V was pared by 7 bases and J by 1 base, with 17 bases between. Germline V gives CDR1 ENHRY, CDR2 SYGVKD. The CDR3 coding sequence is TGTGCCATCATGGGAGGTAGCGATAAATCCTACGAGCAGTACTTC. Its protein product is CAIMGGSDKSYEQYF.

Comment on this clonotype: At one end, the junction sequence differs from germline, possibly due to a read error. The V gene is TRBV7-9, the J gene TRBJ2-3; D perhaps matches TRBD1 (5 bases). The CDR3 covers 15 residues. CDR1 and CDR2 from the germline V gene are SEHNR and FQNEAQ (reference sequence). This CDR3 reads CASSIDSLVPDTQSF. CDR3 nucleotide sequence: TGTGCCAGCAGCATTGACAGCCTAGTGCCAGATACGCAGTCTTTT.

This clonotype turned up a few times. This chain uses TRBV28 with TRBJ1-2, with D unresolved. Trimming left V 8 bases short and J 2 bases short, with 15 bases between. This CDR3 comprises 14 residues. Germline V lookup: CDR1 MDHEN, CDR2 SYDVKM. CDR3 nucleotide sequence: TGTGCCAGCTTAGTCGGCGGAAGGAACTATGGCTACACCTTC. It encodes CASLVGGRNYGYTF.

At least ten counts were recorded for this clonotype. This chain connects TRBV20-1 to TRBJ2-3, with 12 bases matching TRBD2. This CDR3 comprises 18 residues. V dropped 1 base and J dropped 2; count of bases not matched to a gene: 10. The V gene's germline CDR1 is DFQATT and CDR2 SNEGSKA (reference sequence). The CDR3 region is CSARGMPSGRAPTDTQYF. The CDR3 DNA reads TGCAGTGCTAGAGGAATGCCTAGCGGGAGGGCCCCCACAGATACGCAGTATTTT.

The chain joins TRBV5-1 to TRBJ1-6; possibly TRBD1 for D (6 bases). Trimming stripped 7 bases from V and 3 bases from J, with 14 bases between. CDR1 is SGHRS and CDR2 is YFSETQ in the germline V gene. The CDR3 consists of 15 residues. As DNA, the CDR3 is TGCGCCAGCCAAGGGGGGGCCTTCTATAATTCACCCCTCCACTTT. Encoded protein: CASQGGAFYNSPLHF. Complete variable domain (other parts from reference TRBV5-1 and TRBJ1-6): KAGVTQTPRYLIKTRGQQVTLSCSPISGHRSVSWYQQTPGQGLQFLFEYFSETQRNKGNFPGRFSGRQFSNSRSEMNVSTLELGDSALYLCASQGGAFYNSPLHFGNGTRLTVT.

This chain uses TRBV10-3 with TRBJ1-2, with a weak D call TRBD1 (6 bases). Germline CDR1 reads ENHRY; CDR2 reads SYGVKD. The V end lost 6 bases, the J end lost 7 bases, and 21 bases lay between the germline ends. The CDR3 has 15 amino acids. The chain's CDR3 is CAISGTGTRNSGYTF. In DNA, the CDR3 is TGTGCCATCAGCGGCACCGGGACACGCAACAGTGGCTACACCTTC.

This clonotype was counted a few times. The V and J genes are TRBV27 and TRBJ2-5; 9 nucleotides match TRBD2. V was clipped by 5 bases and J by 2 bases; unmatched bases: 9. CDR3 size: 16 residues. Germline V CDR1 and CDR2: MNHEY, SMNVEV (reference sequence). CDR3 protein: CASSPRVSGRQETQYF. In nucleotides, the CDR3 is TGTGCCAGCAGTCCGCGTGTTAGCGGGAGACAAGAGACCCAGTACTTC.

V is TRBV7-8 and J is TRBJ2-3, with TRBD2 identical over 8 bases. Germline V gene sequence: CDR1 SGHVS, CDR2 FQNEAQ. This CDR3 contains 15 residues. V was clipped by 5 bases and J by 4 bases; unmatched bases: 8. The CDR3 DNA sequence: TGTGCCAGCAGCGGGGGAGCGGGGGCCGCAGATACGCAGTATTTT. Its protein product is CASSGGAGAADTQYF.

This clonotype was observed many times. V is TRBV27 and J is TRBJ2-2; D is possibly TRBD2 (7 bases). The CDR3 sequence is 14 residues long. V dropped 8 bases and J dropped 1 base, with 11 bases sitting between them. In germline, CDR1 is MNHEY, CDR2 SMNVEV (reference sequence). The CDR3 DNA follows: TGTGCCAGCGCCGGGGGGCTGAACACCGGGGAGCTGTTTTTT. Translated, it gives CASAGGLNTGELFF.